A single sample is the source of the 2 T cell receptor beta chains below, sequenced in a study of technical replicates of blood from a few donors. The data were produced by immunoSEQ multiplex PCR, yet TCRdb's version contains in-frame clones alone and is incomplete. The repertoire holds some 12,000 clones, with about 94% as singletons. The sample consisted of PBMCs. The receptors derive from a human donor in good health.

J is TRBJ2-3 and V is TRBV5-1; perhaps TRBD2 as D (6 bases). The CDR3 sequence is 15 residues long. The germline V gene has CDR1 SGHRS and CDR2 YFSETQ. The V gene lost 0 bases and the J gene lost 4 bases, with 12 bases spanning the gap. CDR3 residues: CASSLARAGPDTQYF. DNA of the CDR3: TGCGCCAGCAGCTTGGCCAGGGCGGGACCAGATACGCAGTATTTT.

V is TRBV2 and J is TRBJ1-5, with D uncertain. In germline, CDR1 is SNHLY, CDR2 FYNNEI. The CDR3 has 14 amino acids. V was trimmed by 0 bases and J by 7 bases, leaving 10 bases between them. CDR3 DNA sequence: TGTGCCAGCAGTGAAGCCCCCCCGAGCCAGCCCCAGCATTTT. The encoded protein is CASSEAPPSQPQHF.